Listed below are T cell receptor beta chains from one sample, sequenced in a study of T-cell memory formation after mild COVID-19. TCRdb redid the calling of the 5' RACE reads with MiXCR, one entry per CDR3 protein. Among about 470,000 distinct CDR3 sequences listed, 15% to 20% were seen once. The sequencing sample was made of PBMCs or a T cell subset sorted from them (not recorded which). All receptors derive from an adult woman who had mild COVID-19 (a few samples of this study predate the infection). Cell type and time point are not known. The CDR3 runs from the conserved cysteine through the conserved F or W. A D gene is named only where the DNA matches it firmly. Some rows have no size entry. The others give once, few or many, or a class for an expanded clone.

d_gene: .
j_gene: TRBJ2-7
abundance: .
v_gene: TRBV12-3/TRBV12-4
CDR3nt: TGTGCCAGCAGTGCCTTGGGGAACCACTACGAGCAGTACTTC
CDR3aa: CASSALGNHYEQYF

d_gene: TRBD1
j_gene: TRBJ2-7
abundance: .
v_gene: TRBV5-1
CDR3nt: TGCGCCAGCAGCTCCTCCTCGGGACAGGGGAGATACGAGCAGTACTTC
CDR3aa: CASSSSSGQGRYEQYF

d_gene: .
j_gene: TRBJ1-2
abundance: .
v_gene: TRBV6-5
CDR3nt: TGTGCCAGCAGTTACTCGCAGGGCTCAAACTATGGCTACACCTTC
CDR3aa: CASSYSQGSNYGYTF

d_gene: .
j_gene: TRBJ2-7
abundance: .
v_gene: TRBV2
CDR3nt: TGTGCCAGCAGTGAAGTGCCAGGCGAGCAGTACTTC
CDR3aa: CASSEVPGEQYF

d_gene: .
j_gene: TRBJ2-7
abundance: many
v_gene: TRBV5-1
CDR3nt: TGCGCCAGCAGCCCCTCCTCCAGGGCCGAGGGAGAGCAGTACTTC
CDR3aa: CASSPSSRAEGEQYF

d_gene: .
j_gene: TRBJ1-2
abundance: .
v_gene: TRBV7-6
CDR3nt: TGTGCCAGCAGCTCGCCACAGTTCTATGGCTACACCTTC
CDR3aa: CASSSPQFYGYTF

d_gene: .
j_gene: TRBJ2-2
abundance: few
v_gene: TRBV13
CDR3nt: TGTGCCAGCAGCGCCAGACAGGTCCGCACCGGGGAGCTGTTTTTT
CDR3aa: CASSARQVRTGELFF

d_gene: TRBD1
j_gene: TRBJ2-7
abundance: .
v_gene: TRBV27
CDR3nt: TGTGCCAGCAGTTCAATTCTCGGGACAGCTTTTCACTACGAGCAGTACTTC
CDR3aa: CASSSILGTAFHYEQYF

d_gene: .
j_gene: TRBJ2-3
abundance: few
v_gene: TRBV24-1
CDR3nt: TGTGCCACCAGTAGGGGAAGCACAGATACGCAGTATTTT
CDR3aa: CATSRGSTDTQYF

d_gene: TRBD2
j_gene: TRBJ2-5
abundance: .
v_gene: TRBV20-1
CDR3nt: TGCAGTGCTAGAGACCCAGGGATAGCGGGAAGGGAGACCCAGTACTTC
CDR3aa: CSARDPGIAGRETQYF

d_gene: TRBD2
j_gene: TRBJ2-7
abundance: few
v_gene: TRBV7-8
CDR3nt: TGTGCCAGCAGCTTAGATGTAGCGGGGGTCTACGAGCAGTACTTC
CDR3aa: CASSLDVAGVYEQYF

d_gene: .
j_gene: TRBJ2-1
abundance: many
v_gene: TRBV5-4
CDR3nt: TGTGCCAGCAGCCGCGGGACCAATGAGCAGTTCTTC
CDR3aa: CASSRGTNEQFF

d_gene: .
j_gene: TRBJ1-1
abundance: .
v_gene: TRBV3-1
CDR3nt: TGTGCCAGCGGCAAAGGGGCTGTACAGACTGAAGCTTTCTTT
CDR3aa: CASGKGAVQTEAFF

d_gene: .
j_gene: TRBJ2-1
abundance: few
v_gene: TRBV12-5
CDR3nt: TGTGCTAGTGGAGTAGGGATTAGCTCCTACAATGAGCAGTTCTTC
CDR3aa: CASGVGISSYNEQFF

d_gene: .
j_gene: TRBJ2-5
abundance: few
v_gene: TRBV12-3/TRBV12-4
CDR3nt: TGTGCCAGCAGTTTACGGGACACAGAGACCCAGTACTTC
CDR3aa: CASSLRDTETQYF

d_gene: .
j_gene: TRBJ1-1
abundance: once
v_gene: TRBV29-1
CDR3nt: TGCAGCGTTGAAGGAGGACGGAGTGATGAAGCTTTCTTT
CDR3aa: CSVEGGRSDEAFF

d_gene: .
j_gene: TRBJ2-3
abundance: .
v_gene: TRBV24-1
CDR3nt: TGTGCCACCAGTGATGTCAGGACACGCACAGATACGCAGTATTTT
CDR3aa: CATSDVRTRTDTQYF

d_gene: .
j_gene: TRBJ1-1
abundance: few
v_gene: TRBV10-3
CDR3nt: TGTGCCATCAGAGACACCGGGACGGCGAACACTGAAGCTTTCTTT
CDR3aa: CAIRDTGTANTEAFF

d_gene: .
j_gene: TRBJ2-1
abundance: .
v_gene: TRBV7-2
CDR3nt: TGTGCCAGCAGCCGAAGCGAACACAATGAGCAGTTCTTC
CDR3aa: CASSRSEHNEQFF

d_gene: TRBD1
j_gene: TRBJ2-7
abundance: many
v_gene: TRBV5-1
CDR3nt: TGCGCCAGCAGCCCGACCGGGACAGGACCCTACGAGCAGTACTTC
CDR3aa: CASSPTGTGPYEQYF

d_gene: TRBD2
j_gene: TRBJ2-3
abundance: few
v_gene: TRBV5-6
CDR3nt: TGTGCCAGCAGCACCGGGACTAGCGGGAGGGATACGCAGTATTTT
CDR3aa: CASSTGTSGRDTQYF

d_gene: .
j_gene: TRBJ2-7
abundance: many
v_gene: TRBV4-3
CDR3nt: TGCGCCAGCAGCCAAGGTGACGGGACGAGCTCCTACGAGCAGTACTTC
CDR3aa: CASSQGDGTSSYEQYF

d_gene: .
j_gene: TRBJ2-1
abundance: many
v_gene: TRBV4-2
CDR3nt: TGTGCCAGCAGCCGACCTTCCTCCGATGAGCAGTTCTTC
CDR3aa: CASSRPSSDEQFF

d_gene: .
j_gene: TRBJ1-1
abundance: few
v_gene: TRBV21-1
CDR3nt: TGTGCCAGCAGCTCCGGGACAGGAGGCGTCACTGAAGCTTTCTTT
CDR3aa: CASSSGTGGVTEAFF

d_gene: .
j_gene: TRBJ2-7
abundance: few
v_gene: TRBV24-1
CDR3nt: TGTGCCACCAGTGACCGTAACAGGGACCACGAGCAGTACTTC
CDR3aa: CATSDRNRDHEQYF

d_gene: .
j_gene: TRBJ2-1
abundance: .
v_gene: TRBV5-5
CDR3nt: TGTGCCAGCAGCTCGTGGGACATTACTTTCCTCCTGGATGAGCAGTTCTTC
CDR3aa: CASSSWDITFLLDEQFF

d_gene: TRBD2
j_gene: TRBJ2-3
abundance: .
v_gene: TRBV6-4
CDR3nt: TGTGCCAGCAGTGAAACCGGGGGGGCCGCAGATACGCAGTATTTT
CDR3aa: CASSETGGAADTQYF

d_gene: .
j_gene: TRBJ1-1
abundance: many
v_gene: TRBV5-5
CDR3nt: TGTGCCAGCAGCTCCCGAAACACTGAAGCTTTCTTT
CDR3aa: CASSSRNTEAFF

d_gene: TRBD2
j_gene: TRBJ2-3
abundance: .
v_gene: TRBV7-8
CDR3nt: TGTGCCAGCAGCTCTCGATGGCTAGCGGGCACAGATACGCAGTATTTT
CDR3aa: CASSSRWLAGTDTQYF